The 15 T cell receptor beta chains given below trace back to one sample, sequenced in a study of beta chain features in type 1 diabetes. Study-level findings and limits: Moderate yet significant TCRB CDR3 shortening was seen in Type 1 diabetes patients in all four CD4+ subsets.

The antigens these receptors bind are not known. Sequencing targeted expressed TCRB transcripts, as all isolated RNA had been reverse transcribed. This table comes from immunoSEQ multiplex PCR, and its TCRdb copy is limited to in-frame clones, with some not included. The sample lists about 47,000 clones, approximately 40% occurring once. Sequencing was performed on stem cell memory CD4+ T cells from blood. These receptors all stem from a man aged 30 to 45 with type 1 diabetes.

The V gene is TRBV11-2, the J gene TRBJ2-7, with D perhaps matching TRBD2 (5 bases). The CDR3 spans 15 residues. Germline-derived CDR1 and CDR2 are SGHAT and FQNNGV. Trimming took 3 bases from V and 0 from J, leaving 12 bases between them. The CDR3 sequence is CASSLDGKASYEQYF. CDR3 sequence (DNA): TGTGCCAGCAGCTTGGACGGGAAGGCCTCCTACGAGCAGTACTTC.

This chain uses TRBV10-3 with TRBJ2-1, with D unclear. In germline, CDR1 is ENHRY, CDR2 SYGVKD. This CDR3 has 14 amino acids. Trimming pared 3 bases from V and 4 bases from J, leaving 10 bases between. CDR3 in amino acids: CAISDSIIYNEQFF. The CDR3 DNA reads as TGTGCCATCAGTGACTCTATAATATACAATGAGCAGTTCTTC.

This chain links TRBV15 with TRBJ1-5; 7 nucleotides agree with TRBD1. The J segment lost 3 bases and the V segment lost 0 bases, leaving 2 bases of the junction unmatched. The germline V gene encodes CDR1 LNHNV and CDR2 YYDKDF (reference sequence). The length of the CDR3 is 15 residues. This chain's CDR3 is CATSREQGVNQPQHF. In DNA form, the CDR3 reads TGTGCCACCAGCAGAGAGCAGGGGGTCAATCAGCCCCAGCATTTT. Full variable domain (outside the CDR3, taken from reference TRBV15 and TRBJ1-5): DAMVIQNPRYQVTQFGKPVTLSCSQTLNHNVMYWYQQKSSQAPKLLFHYYDKDFNNEADTPDNFQSRRPNTSFCFLDIRSPGLGDTAMYLCATSREQGVNQPQHFGDGTRLSIL.

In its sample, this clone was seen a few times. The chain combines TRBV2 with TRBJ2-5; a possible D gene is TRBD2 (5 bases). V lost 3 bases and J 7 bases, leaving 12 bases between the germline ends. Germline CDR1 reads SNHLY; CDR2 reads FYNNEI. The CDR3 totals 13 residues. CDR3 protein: CASSELAAGTQYF. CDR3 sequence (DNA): TGTGCCAGCAGTGAGCTAGCCGCCGGGACCCAGTACTTC.

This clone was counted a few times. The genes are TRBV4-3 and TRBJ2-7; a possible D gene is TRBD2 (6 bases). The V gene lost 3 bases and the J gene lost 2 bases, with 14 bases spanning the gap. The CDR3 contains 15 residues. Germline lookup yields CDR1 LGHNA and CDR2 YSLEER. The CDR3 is CASSQLLAGAYEQYF. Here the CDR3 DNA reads TGCGCCAGCAGCCAGTTACTAGCCGGAGCCTACGAGCAGTACTTC.

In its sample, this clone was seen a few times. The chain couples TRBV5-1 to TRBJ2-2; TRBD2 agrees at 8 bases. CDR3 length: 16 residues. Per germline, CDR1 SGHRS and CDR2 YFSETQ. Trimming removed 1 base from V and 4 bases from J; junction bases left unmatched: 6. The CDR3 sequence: CASSLLAGGGTGELFF. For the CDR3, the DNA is TGCGCCAGCAGCTTGCTGGCGGGAGGTGGCACCGGGGAGCTGTTTTTT.

CDR3 nucleotides: TGTGCCAGCAGTGCATACGACGGAGTGGTAGGCTACACCTTC. Its protein is CASSAYDGVVGYTF. The chain recombines TRBV2 with TRBJ1-2; D not certain. CDR1 and CDR2 from the germline V gene are SNHLY and FYNNEI. V lost 4 bases and J lost 8, with 17 bases in between. The CDR3 is 14 amino acids.

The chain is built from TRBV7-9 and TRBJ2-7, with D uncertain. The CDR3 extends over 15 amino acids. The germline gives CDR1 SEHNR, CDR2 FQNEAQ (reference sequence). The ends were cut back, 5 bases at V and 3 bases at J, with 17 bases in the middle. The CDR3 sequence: CASSHEVSYDYEQYF. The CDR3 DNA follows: TGTGCCAGCAGCCATGAGGTTTCCTACGACTACGAGCAGTACTTC. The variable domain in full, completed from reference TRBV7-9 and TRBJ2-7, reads DTGVSQNPRHKITKRGQNVTFRCDPISEHNRLYWYRQTLGQGPEFLTYFQNEAQLEKSRLLSDRFSAERPKGSFSTLEIQRTEQGDSAMYLCASSHEVSYDYEQYFGPGTRLTVT.

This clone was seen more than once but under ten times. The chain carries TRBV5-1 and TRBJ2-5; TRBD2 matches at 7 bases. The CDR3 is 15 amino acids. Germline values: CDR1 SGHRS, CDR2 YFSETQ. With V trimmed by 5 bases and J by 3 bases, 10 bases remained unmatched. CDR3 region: CASSIVGGGEETQYF. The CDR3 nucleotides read TGCGCCAGCAGTATCGTCGGGGGAGGGGAAGAGACCCAGTACTTC.

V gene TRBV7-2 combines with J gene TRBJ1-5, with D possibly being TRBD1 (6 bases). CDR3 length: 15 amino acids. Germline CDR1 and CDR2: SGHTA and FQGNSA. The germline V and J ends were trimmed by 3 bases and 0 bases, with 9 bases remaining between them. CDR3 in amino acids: CASSLSGVSNQPQHF. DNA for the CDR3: TGTGCCAGCAGCTTGTCAGGGGTTAGCAATCAGCCCCAGCATTTT.

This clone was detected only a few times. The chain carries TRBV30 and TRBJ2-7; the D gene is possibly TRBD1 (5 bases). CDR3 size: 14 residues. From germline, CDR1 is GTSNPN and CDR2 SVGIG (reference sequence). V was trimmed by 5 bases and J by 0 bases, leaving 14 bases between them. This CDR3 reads CAWGPDILSYEQYF. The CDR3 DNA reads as TGTGCCTGGGGCCCGGACATCCTCTCCTACGAGCAGTACTTC.

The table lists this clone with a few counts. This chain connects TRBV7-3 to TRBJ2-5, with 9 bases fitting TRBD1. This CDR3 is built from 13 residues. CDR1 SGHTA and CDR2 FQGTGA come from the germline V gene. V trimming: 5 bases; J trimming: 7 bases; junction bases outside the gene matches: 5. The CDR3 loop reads CASSVGQGWTQYF. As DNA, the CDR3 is TGTGCCAGCAGCGTCGGACAGGGGTGGACCCAGTACTTC.

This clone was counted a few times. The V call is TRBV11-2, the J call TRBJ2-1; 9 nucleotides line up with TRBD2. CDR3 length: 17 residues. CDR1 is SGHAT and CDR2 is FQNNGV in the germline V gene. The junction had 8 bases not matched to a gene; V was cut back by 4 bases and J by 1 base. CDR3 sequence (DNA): TGTGCCAGCAGCTGGGGCTCTAGCGGGATATCCTACAATGAGCAGTTCTTC. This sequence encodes CASSWGSSGISYNEQFF. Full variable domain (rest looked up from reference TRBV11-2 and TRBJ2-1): EAGVAQSPRYKIIEKRQSVAFWCNPISGHATLYWYQQILGQGPKLLIQFQNNGVVDDSQLPKDRFSAERLKGVDSTLKIQPAKLEDSAVYLCASSWGSSGISYNEQFFGPGTRLTVL.

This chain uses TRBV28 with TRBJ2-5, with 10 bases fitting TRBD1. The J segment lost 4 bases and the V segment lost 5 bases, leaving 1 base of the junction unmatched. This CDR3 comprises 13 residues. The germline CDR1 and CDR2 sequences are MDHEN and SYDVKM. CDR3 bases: TGTGCCAGCAGTAGACAGGGGGCAGAGACCCAGTACTTC. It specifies CASSRQGAETQYF.

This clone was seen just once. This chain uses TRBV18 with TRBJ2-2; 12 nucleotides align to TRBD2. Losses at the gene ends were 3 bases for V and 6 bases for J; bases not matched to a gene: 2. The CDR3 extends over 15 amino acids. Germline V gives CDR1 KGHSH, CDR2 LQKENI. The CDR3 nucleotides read TGTGCCAGCTCACCGGGACTAGCGGGCGCCGGGGAGCTGTTTTTT. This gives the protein CASSPGLAGAGELFF.